This record looks at one T cell receptor (beta chain) sequence and its context. No antigen is known for it. For TCR beta, libraries came from quantitative 5'-RACE with molecular barcodes. TCRdb reprocessed the 5' RACE reads with MiXCR, giving one entry per CDR3 protein. The sample holds approximately 140,000 distinct CDR3 sequences; roughly 17% are singletons and the top ten take about 33%. The data stem from a study of CD8 T cells in ankylosing spondylitis. General study points: Made up of about eight highly homologous variants, a TCR beta motif appeared characteristic of ankylosing spondylitis blood. A CD8+ phenotype characterized the disease-linked clones, which were relatively rare in peripheral blood.

Germline values: CDR1 SGHAT, CDR2 FQNNGV. Trimming took off 3 bases at V and 0 bases at J, with 10 bases between the two ends. The CDR3 contains 15 residues. The material sequenced was blood, either unsorted or a sorted T cell fraction (not recorded which). J is TRBJ2-3 and V is TRBV11-2; D call uncertain. The source of this sequence is a male donor with ankylosing spondylitis. CDR3 bases: TGTGCCAGCAGCTTGGGTCACCGCAGCACAGATACGCAGTATTTT. It codes for CASSLGHRSTDTQYF.